This is a list of T cell receptor beta chains from one sample in a study of regulatory T cells in long-lasting Graves disease. One entry per CDR3 protein, called by TCRdb with MiXCR from the multiplex PCR reads. The profile shows fewer than 550,000 distinct CDR3 sequences, 20% to 25% of them singletons. Sequenced material: peripheral blood mononuclear cells (PBMCs), taken when the disease was refractory, from a patient treated with antithyroid drugs. The receptors here all came from a female donor with Graves disease. Each CDR3 is given with its conserved first and last residue. A D gene is named only where the DNA matches it firmly. The size entry is marked missing in some rows and otherwise reads once, few, many or a size class.

j_call d_call v_call clone_size cdr3_aa cdr3_nt
TRBJ2-7 TRBD1 TRBV28 many CASSSQGVGVYEQYF TGTGCCAGCAGTTCGCAGGGGGTTGGGGTATACGAGCAGTACTTC
TRBJ2-5 NA TRBV28 many CASRRKGIETQYF TGTGCCAGCAGGCGTAAGGGGATAGAGACCCAGTACTTC
TRBJ1-4 NA TRBV19 many CASSKGRLDGRVEKLFF TGTGCCAGTAGTAAGGGACGATTGGATGGCCGTGTTGAAAAACTGTTTTTT
TRBJ1-1 TRBD1 TRBV28 many CASSLQGDIAEAFF TGTGCCAGCAGTTTGCAGGGGGATATAGCTGAAGCTTTCTTT
TRBJ2-7 NA TRBV15 NA CATSRDTGGASSSYEQYF TGTGCCACCAGCAGAGATACTGGCGGGGCCTCGAGCTCCTACGAGCAGTACTTC
TRBJ1-1 NA TRBV6-2/TRBV6-3 many CASSSTGGGTEAFF TGTGCCAGCAGTTCGACAGGAGGTGGAACTGAAGCTTTCTTT
TRBJ2-7 TRBD2 TRBV6-1 NA CASRYTSGGPYEQYF TGTGCCAGCAGGTATACTAGCGGTGGTCCCTACGAGCAGTACTTC
TRBJ2-2 TRBD1 TRBV7-9 few CASSSHPGQKNTGELFF TGTGCCAGCAGTTCACACCCGGGACAGAAAAACACCGGGGAGCTGTTTTTT
TRBJ2-6 NA TRBV28 NA CASSVGPPSGANVLTF TGTGCCAGCTCCGTCGGACCTCCTTCTGGGGCCAACGTCCTGACTTTC
TRBJ2-7 NA TRBV7-9 NA CASSLVLQPYEQYF TGTGCCAGCAGCTTAGTCTTACAACCCTACGAGCAGTACTTC
TRBJ1-1 TRBD1 TRBV20-1 many CSARVWDRGLTEAFF TGCAGTGCTAGAGTCTGGGACAGGGGACTAACTGAAGCTTTCTTT
TRBJ2-1 TRBD2 TRBV13 few CASSRSGSEYNEQFF TGTGCCAGCAGCAGAAGCGGGAGCGAATACAATGAGCAGTTCTTC
TRBJ1-5 NA TRBV5-5 few CVSSLMRDSNQPQHF TGTGTCAGCAGCTTAATGAGGGATAGCAATCAGCCCCAGCATTTT
TRBJ1-6 TRBD1 TRBV5-1 few CASSTQGGGSPLHF TGCGCCAGCAGCACCCAGGGGGGGGGTTCACCCCTCCACTTT
TRBJ1-5 NA TRBV28 many CASSVQGSTDQPQHF TGTGCCAGCAGTGTACAGGGTTCGACAGATCAGCCCCAGCATTTT
TRBJ2-1 NA TRBV12-3/TRBV12-4 NA CASRSRGSYNEQFF TGTGCCAGCAGATCTAGGGGTTCCTACAATGAGCAGTTCTTC
TRBJ2-5 TRBD1 TRBV24-1 few CATSDLIGFLVGQGVNCQETQYF TGTGCCACCAGTGATTTGATTGGTTTTTTGGTTGGACAGGGGGTTAACTGCCAAGAGACCCAGTACTTC
TRBJ1-2 NA TRBV20-1 many CSAISPGMDYGYTF TGCAGTGCTATAAGCCCGGGGATGGACTATGGCTACACCTTC
TRBJ1-3 NA TRBV7-3 NA CASSLTSGGNTIYF TGTGCCAGCAGCTTAACTTCGGGCGGAAACACCATATATTTT
TRBJ1-1 NA TRBV29-1 NA CSVAFSGRLNTEAFF TGCAGCGTTGCCTTCAGCGGTAGGTTGAACACTGAAGCTTTCTTT
TRBJ1-1 NA TRBV12-5 NA CASGQSGHTEAFF TGTGCTAGTGGCCAGTCAGGGCACACTGAAGCTTTCTTT
TRBJ2-2 TRBD1 TRBV28 many CASSKDRGNTGELFF TGTGCCAGCAGCAAGGACAGGGGGAACACCGGGGAGCTGTTTTTT